A selection of T cell receptor beta chains follows, all from one sample in a study of shared clonotypes between healthy human individuals. Profiled with immunoSEQ multiplex PCR; TCRdb holds only in-frame clones, not every one. The sample shows some 2.1 million clones, just over 90% of them seen only once. Material for sequencing was naive CD8+ T cells from PBMCs. All receptors come from a man between 18 and 29 years old in good health. Some clones in this sample may be carry-over from other donors' samples. Each CDR3 is given with its conserved first and last residue. The order of the fields is V gene, clone size, D gene, J gene, CDR3 DNA, CDR3 protein. The D gene is left open where the match is weak. The size field is filled for only some rows; it gives once, few, many or a size class.

v_call: TRBV10-3
clone_size: NA
d_call: TRBD1
j_call: TRBJ2-7
cdr3_nt: TGTGCCATCAGGGACAGGACAGGGGTCGACGAGCAGTACTTC
cdr3_aa: CAIRDRTGVDEQYF

v_call: TRBV7-8
clone_size: NA
d_call: TRBD2
j_call: TRBJ2-7
cdr3_nt: TGTGCCAGCAGCTTTCGGGTAGCGGAGCGGGGGGAGCAGTACTTC
cdr3_aa: CASSFRVAERGEQYF

v_call: TRBV4-2
clone_size: NA
d_call: NA
j_call: TRBJ2-2
cdr3_nt: TGTGCCAGCAGCCAGGGGTCGGTTTGGTTAGAAGCGGCGAACACCGGGGAGCTGTTTTTT
cdr3_aa: CASSQGSVWLEAANTGELFF

v_call: TRBV6-6
clone_size: NA
d_call: TRBD1
j_call: TRBJ1-2
cdr3_nt: TGTGCCAGCAGTCCGGACAGGGTAAATGGCTACACCTTC
cdr3_aa: CASSPDRVNGYTF

v_call: TRBV27
clone_size: NA
d_call: NA
j_call: TRBJ2-1
cdr3_nt: TGTGCCGCCGGACCGGGTTCTTACAATGAGCAGTTCTTC
cdr3_aa: CAAGPGSYNEQFF

v_call: TRBV15
clone_size: NA
d_call: TRBD2
j_call: TRBJ2-2
cdr3_nt: TGTGCCACCAGCGCCCGGACTAGTTGGACCGGGGAGCTGTTTTTT
cdr3_aa: CATSARTSWTGELFF

v_call: TRBV27
clone_size: NA
d_call: NA
j_call: TRBJ2-1
cdr3_nt: TGTGCCAGCAGCCCCTGGGGGACCCACAATGAGCAGTTCTTC
cdr3_aa: CASSPWGTHNEQFF

v_call: TRBV7-9
clone_size: NA
d_call: NA
j_call: TRBJ2-7
cdr3_nt: TGTGCCAGCAGCTCCACTCATTCCCTCGAGCAGTACTTC
cdr3_aa: CASSSTHSLEQYF

v_call: TRBV27
clone_size: NA
d_call: NA
j_call: TRBJ1-1
cdr3_nt: TGTGCCAGCAGATGGGGCGGAGATAACACTGAAGCTTTCTTT
cdr3_aa: CASRWGGDNTEAFF

v_call: TRBV28
clone_size: NA
d_call: NA
j_call: TRBJ1-5
cdr3_nt: TGTGCCAGCAGTTTAGGGGTGTGGACAGCAAATCAGCCCCAGCATTTT
cdr3_aa: CASSLGVWTANQPQHF

v_call: TRBV9
clone_size: few
d_call: NA
j_call: TRBJ1-1
cdr3_nt: TGTGCCAGCAGCGTAGGCCAATGGGGAAACACTGAAGCTTTCTTT
cdr3_aa: CASSVGQWGNTEAFF

v_call: TRBV28
clone_size: NA
d_call: NA
j_call: TRBJ2-1
cdr3_nt: TGTGCCAGCAGTTCTCGCCGCACCCGGGACACCGACAATGAGCAGTTCTTC
cdr3_aa: CASSSRRTRDTDNEQFF

v_call: TRBV7-9
clone_size: NA
d_call: NA
j_call: TRBJ2-5
cdr3_nt: TGTGCCAGCAGCCCCTCATCCCAAGAGACCCAGTACTTC
cdr3_aa: CASSPSSQETQYF

v_call: TRBV4-2
clone_size: NA
d_call: TRBD2
j_call: TRBJ2-7
cdr3_nt: TGTGCCAGCAGCCAAGTAGGGACTAGCGGTTACGAGCAGTACTTC
cdr3_aa: CASSQVGTSGYEQYF

v_call: TRBV6-5
clone_size: NA
d_call: TRBD2
j_call: TRBJ2-3
cdr3_nt: TGTGCCAGCGGGCGGGAGGGGCCCACAGATACGCAGTATTTT
cdr3_aa: CASGREGPTDTQYF

v_call: TRBV27
clone_size: NA
d_call: TRBD2
j_call: TRBJ2-1
cdr3_nt: TGTGCCAGCAGTCTCCTTTGGACTAGCGGGAGGATCGATGAGCAGTTCTTC
cdr3_aa: CASSLLWTSGRIDEQFF

v_call: TRBV9
clone_size: NA
d_call: NA
j_call: TRBJ2-3
cdr3_nt: TGTGCCAGCAGCATACGCACAGATACGCAGTATTTT
cdr3_aa: CASSIRTDTQYF

v_call: TRBV28
clone_size: NA
d_call: NA
j_call: TRBJ1-2
cdr3_nt: TGTGCCAGCAGTACTCGGGGGCGGGATGGCTACACCTTC
cdr3_aa: CASSTRGRDGYTF

v_call: TRBV15
clone_size: NA
d_call: NA
j_call: TRBJ2-7
cdr3_nt: TGTGCCACCAGCAGAGATTTGCTCGGAGGGTCCGAGCAGTACTTC
cdr3_aa: CATSRDLLGGSEQYF

v_call: TRBV10-2
clone_size: NA
d_call: TRBD2
j_call: TRBJ2-3
cdr3_nt: TGCGCCAGCTCCCGGACTAGCGTCACAGATACGCAGTATTTT
cdr3_aa: CASSRTSVTDTQYF

v_call: TRBV27
clone_size: NA
d_call: NA
j_call: TRBJ2-7
cdr3_nt: TGTGCCAGCGCCCCGAGGGGGAGCTCCTACGAGCAGTACTTC
cdr3_aa: CASAPRGSSYEQYF

v_call: TRBV28
clone_size: NA
d_call: NA
j_call: TRBJ2-1
cdr3_nt: TGTGCCAGCAGTCCGCGGACTGTCCGTTACAATGAGCAGTTCTTC
cdr3_aa: CASSPRTVRYNEQFF

v_call: TRBV27
clone_size: few
d_call: NA
j_call: TRBJ1-1
cdr3_nt: TGTGCCAGCAGTTTAGCTTGGAACACTGAAGCTTTCTTT
cdr3_aa: CASSLAWNTEAFF

v_call: TRBV27
clone_size: NA
d_call: TRBD2
j_call: TRBJ2-3
cdr3_nt: TGTGCCAGCAGTTCGGGACTAGCGGGGTCATATGATACGCAGTATTTT
cdr3_aa: CASSSGLAGSYDTQYF

v_call: TRBV7-3
clone_size: NA
d_call: NA
j_call: TRBJ2-1
cdr3_nt: TGTGCCAGCAGCTCGGGACTCGGCAGCTCCTACAATGAGCAGTTCTTC
cdr3_aa: CASSSGLGSSYNEQFF

v_call: TRBV6-6
clone_size: NA
d_call: NA
j_call: TRBJ2-1
cdr3_nt: TGTGCCAGCAGTTACGAGACGGGGAATGAGCAGTTCTTC
cdr3_aa: CASSYETGNEQFF

v_call: TRBV28
clone_size: NA
d_call: TRBD1
j_call: TRBJ2-7
cdr3_nt: TGTGCCAGCAGTCCGGACAGGGGGGTCTACGAGCAGTACTTC
cdr3_aa: CASSPDRGVYEQYF

v_call: TRBV29-1
clone_size: NA
d_call: NA
j_call: TRBJ2-2
cdr3_nt: TGCAGCGTTGAAGTCTCGACTCTCGGGGAGCTGTTTTTT
cdr3_aa: CSVEVSTLGELFF

v_call: TRBV15
clone_size: NA
d_call: NA
j_call: TRBJ2-1
cdr3_nt: TGTGCCACCAGCTCCGGGGAAGGGGGGTACAATGAGCAGTTCTTC
cdr3_aa: CATSSGEGGYNEQFF

v_call: TRBV29-1
clone_size: NA
d_call: NA
j_call: TRBJ2-7
cdr3_nt: TGCAGCGTGAAGGACAGCTACGAGCAGTACTTC
cdr3_aa: CSVKDSYEQYF

v_call: TRBV6-1
clone_size: NA
d_call: TRBD1
j_call: TRBJ1-1
cdr3_nt: TGTGCCAGCAGAGAAACGGTGACAGGGTCCAACACTGAAGCTTTCTTT
cdr3_aa: CASRETVTGSNTEAFF

v_call: TRBV9
clone_size: NA
d_call: TRBD1
j_call: TRBJ2-7
cdr3_nt: TGTGCCAGCAGCGGACGGGACAGGGGGTACTACGAGCAGTACTTC
cdr3_aa: CASSGRDRGYYEQYF

v_call: TRBV27
clone_size: NA
d_call: NA
j_call: TRBJ2-7
cdr3_nt: TGTGCCAGCAGTGGCACCGGGACTCATCCTTGGTACGAGCAGTACTTC
cdr3_aa: CASSGTGTHPWYEQYF

v_call: TRBV7-9
clone_size: NA
d_call: NA
j_call: TRBJ1-1
cdr3_nt: TGTGCCAGCAGCTTACTTCAGGGGACAAAGACTGAAGCTTTCTTT
cdr3_aa: CASSLLQGTKTEAFF

v_call: TRBV4-3
clone_size: NA
d_call: NA
j_call: TRBJ1-4
cdr3_nt: TGCGCCAGCAGCCAAGAACCAGGGGAATGGGAAAAACTGTTTTTT
cdr3_aa: CASSQEPGEWEKLFF

v_call: TRBV9
clone_size: NA
d_call: TRBD2
j_call: TRBJ2-7
cdr3_nt: TGTGCCAGCAGCCCCGGGTCCCAAGCGGGGTACGAGCAGTACTTC
cdr3_aa: CASSPGSQAGYEQYF

v_call: TRBV10-2
clone_size: NA
d_call: NA
j_call: TRBJ2-3
cdr3_nt: TGCGCCAGCAGTCCTAACAGGGGAGGGACAGATACGCAGTATTTT
cdr3_aa: CASSPNRGGTDTQYF

v_call: TRBV7-9
clone_size: NA
d_call: NA
j_call: TRBJ1-2
cdr3_nt: TGTGCCAGCAGCTGGGCGGGGGGAAATGGCTACACCTTC
cdr3_aa: CASSWAGGNGYTF

v_call: TRBV27
clone_size: NA
d_call: NA
j_call: TRBJ2-7
cdr3_nt: TGTGCCAGCAGTTTCCGCGCAGAAAAACCGTACGAGCAGTACTTC
cdr3_aa: CASSFRAEKPYEQYF

v_call: TRBV6-5
clone_size: NA
d_call: TRBD2
j_call: TRBJ2-2
cdr3_nt: TGTGCCAGCAGTTGGGCGGGAGGGGTGGCCGGGGAGCTGTTTTTT
cdr3_aa: CASSWAGGVAGELFF

v_call: TRBV7-3
clone_size: once
d_call: NA
j_call: TRBJ2-2
cdr3_nt: TGTGCCAGCGGCCTTATGGGACTCGGGGAGCTGTTTTTT
cdr3_aa: CASGLMGLGELFF

v_call: TRBV11-2
clone_size: NA
d_call: NA
j_call: TRBJ2-1
cdr3_nt: TGTGCCAGCAGCCCACCAGAACGAGTAGCGGATAACTACAATGAGCAGTTCTTC
cdr3_aa: CASSPPERVADNYNEQFF

v_call: TRBV9
clone_size: NA
d_call: TRBD2
j_call: TRBJ2-7
cdr3_nt: TGTGCCAGCAGCCCTACCCCCGGACTAGTATACGAGCAGTACTTC
cdr3_aa: CASSPTPGLVYEQYF

v_call: TRBV6-1
clone_size: NA
d_call: NA
j_call: TRBJ1-2
cdr3_nt: TGTGCCAGCACCCCTATTTGGGGGGGGTATGGCTACACCTTC
cdr3_aa: CASTPIWGGYGYTF

v_call: TRBV28
clone_size: NA
d_call: NA
j_call: TRBJ2-4
cdr3_nt: TGTGCCAGCAGCTCCTTATGGGGGATACCCAAAAACATTCAGTACTTC
cdr3_aa: CASSSLWGIPKNIQYF

v_call: TRBV4-1
clone_size: NA
d_call: TRBD1
j_call: TRBJ1-5
cdr3_nt: TGCGCCAGCAGCCAAGAATTGGGACAGCATCAGCCCCAGCATTTT
cdr3_aa: CASSQELGQHQPQHF

v_call: TRBV6-5
clone_size: NA
d_call: NA
j_call: TRBJ2-5
cdr3_nt: TGTGCCAACAGACGGGAACAAGAGACCCAGTACTTC
cdr3_aa: CANRREQETQYF

v_call: TRBV4-1
clone_size: NA
d_call: NA
j_call: TRBJ2-7
cdr3_nt: TGCGCCAGCAGCCAACCCCGAGGGGGGGGACAGAACCCCTACGAGCAGTACTTC
cdr3_aa: CASSQPRGGGQNPYEQYF

v_call: TRBV27
clone_size: NA
d_call: TRBD2
j_call: TRBJ2-2
cdr3_nt: TGCCCTTACGCGGGCGGGGGGCTAAGGTTGGACACCGGGGAGCTGTTTTTT
cdr3_aa: CPYAGGGLRLDTGELFF

v_call: TRBV9
clone_size: once
d_call: NA
j_call: TRBJ1-2
cdr3_nt: TGTGCCAGCAGCGTAAACATCGCGGGGGGGACCTATGGCTACACCTTC
cdr3_aa: CASSVNIAGGTYGYTF

v_call: TRBV27
clone_size: NA
d_call: TRBD1
j_call: TRBJ1-2
cdr3_nt: TGTGCCAGCAGTCCATCCGATATCTACGCCGGGACAGGGGGCTATGGCTACACCTTC
cdr3_aa: CASSPSDIYAGTGGYGYTF

v_call: TRBV15
clone_size: NA
d_call: TRBD2
j_call: TRBJ2-5
cdr3_nt: TGTGCCACCAGCAAAACTAGCGGGTACCAAATCCAAGAGACCCAGTACTTC
cdr3_aa: CATSKTSGYQIQETQYF

v_call: TRBV9
clone_size: NA
d_call: TRBD2
j_call: TRBJ2-1
cdr3_nt: TGTGCCAGCAGCGTAGGGCTAGCGGGAGGAGGCTACAATGAGCAGTTCTTC
cdr3_aa: CASSVGLAGGGYNEQFF

v_call: TRBV10-1
clone_size: once
d_call: NA
j_call: TRBJ2-3
cdr3_nt: TGCGCCAGCAGTGAGGCTCGGGCGGTTAGCACAGATACGCAGTATTTT
cdr3_aa: CASSEARAVSTDTQYF

v_call: TRBV2
clone_size: NA
d_call: TRBD2
j_call: TRBJ2-5
cdr3_nt: TGTGCCAGCAGTGAAGTAGGGACTAAGGAGACCCAGTACTTC
cdr3_aa: CASSEVGTKETQYF

v_call: TRBV9
clone_size: NA
d_call: TRBD1
j_call: TRBJ2-7
cdr3_nt: TGTGCCAGCAGCGGAGGGACAGGGAACCCCTACGAGCAGTACTTC
cdr3_aa: CASSGGTGNPYEQYF

v_call: TRBV27
clone_size: NA
d_call: TRBD1
j_call: TRBJ2-1
cdr3_nt: TGTGCCAGCAGTGTGGGACAGCTATCCTACAATGAGCAGTTCTTC
cdr3_aa: CASSVGQLSYNEQFF

v_call: TRBV11-2
clone_size: NA
d_call: NA
j_call: TRBJ2-7
cdr3_nt: TGTGCCAGCAGTTCAGCGACAGGAAACTACGAGCAGTACTTC
cdr3_aa: CASSSATGNYEQYF

v_call: TRBV28
clone_size: NA
d_call: NA
j_call: TRBJ1-2
cdr3_nt: TGTGCCAGCAGTTTATTGGGGGGCAGGGACTATGGCTACACCTTC
cdr3_aa: CASSLLGGRDYGYTF

v_call: TRBV11-2
clone_size: NA
d_call: NA
j_call: TRBJ2-3
cdr3_nt: TGTGCCAGCAGCATAGGGGGGACTAGCACAGATACGCAGTATTTT
cdr3_aa: CASSIGGTSTDTQYF